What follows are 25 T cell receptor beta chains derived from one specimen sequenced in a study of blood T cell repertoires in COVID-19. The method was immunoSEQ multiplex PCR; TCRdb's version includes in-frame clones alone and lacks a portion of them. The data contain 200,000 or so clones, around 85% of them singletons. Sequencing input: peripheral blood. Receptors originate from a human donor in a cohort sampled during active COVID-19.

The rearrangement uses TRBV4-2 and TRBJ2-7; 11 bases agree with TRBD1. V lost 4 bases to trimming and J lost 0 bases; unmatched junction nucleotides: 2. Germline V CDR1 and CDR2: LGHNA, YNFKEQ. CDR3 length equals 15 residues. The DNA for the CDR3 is TGTGCCAGCAGCCCAGGACAGGGGGCCTCCTACGAGCAGTACTTC. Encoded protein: CASSPGQGASYEQYF.

The CDR3 sequence is CSAGLNGELFF. As DNA, the CDR3 is TGCAGTGCTGGGCTAAACGGGGAGCTGTTTTTT. V usage is TRBV20-1 and J usage is TRBJ2-2; D remains ambiguous. Germline V gene sequence: CDR1 DFQATT, CDR2 SNEGSKA (reference sequence). CDR3 size: 11 residues. Deletions cut 5 bases from V and 7 bases from J, with 8 bases between.

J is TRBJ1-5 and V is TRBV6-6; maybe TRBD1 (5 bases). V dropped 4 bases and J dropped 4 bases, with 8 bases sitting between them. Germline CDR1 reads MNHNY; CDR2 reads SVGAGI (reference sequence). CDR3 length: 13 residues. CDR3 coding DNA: TGTGCCAGCAGTTCCGCAGGGAATCAGCCCCAGCATTTT. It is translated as CASSSAGNQPQHF.

CDR3 region: CASSYRTSGYQETQYF. CDR3 bases: TGTGCCAGCAGTTACAGGACTAGCGGGTACCAAGAGACCCAGTACTTC. The chain recombines TRBV5-4 with TRBJ2-5; 11 bases are a match to TRBD2. The junction had 6 bases not matched to a gene; V was cut back by 5 bases and J by 0 bases. The CDR3 totals 16 residues. Per germline, CDR1 SGHNT and CDR2 YYREEE (reference sequence). Filled out from reference TRBV5-4 and TRBJ2-5, the complete variable domain reads ETGVTQSPTHLIKTRGQQVTLRCSSQSGHNTVSWYQQALGQGPQFIFQYYREEENGRGNFPPRFSGLQFPNYSSELNVNALELDDSALYLCASSYRTSGYQETQYFGPGTRLLVL.

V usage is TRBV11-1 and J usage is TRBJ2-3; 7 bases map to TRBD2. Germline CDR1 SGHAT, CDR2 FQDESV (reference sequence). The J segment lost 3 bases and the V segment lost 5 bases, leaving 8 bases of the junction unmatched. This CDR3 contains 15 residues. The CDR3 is CASSPPGGRTDTQYF. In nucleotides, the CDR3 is TGTGCCAGCAGCCCCCCCGGCGGGAGAACAGATACGCAGTATTTT.

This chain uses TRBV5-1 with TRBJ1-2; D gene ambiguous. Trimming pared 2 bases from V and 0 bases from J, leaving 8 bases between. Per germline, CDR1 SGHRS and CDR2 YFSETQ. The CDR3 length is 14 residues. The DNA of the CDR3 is TGCGCCAGCAGCTTCGGGAGTTCTAACTATGGCTACACCTTC. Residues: CASSFGSSNYGYTF. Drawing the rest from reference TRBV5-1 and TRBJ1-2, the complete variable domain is KAGVTQTPRYLIKTRGQQVTLSCSPISGHRSVSWYQQTPGQGLQFLFEYFSETQRNKGNFPGRFSGRQFSNSRSEMNVSTLELGDSALYLCASSFGSSNYGYTFGSGTRLTVV.

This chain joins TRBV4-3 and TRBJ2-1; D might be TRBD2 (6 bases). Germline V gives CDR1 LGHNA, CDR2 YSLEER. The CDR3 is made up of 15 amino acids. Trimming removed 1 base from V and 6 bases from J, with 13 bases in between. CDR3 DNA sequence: TGCGCCAGCAGCCAAGCCCCGACTAGTTCCAATGAGCAGTTCTTC. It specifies CASSQAPTSSNEQFF.

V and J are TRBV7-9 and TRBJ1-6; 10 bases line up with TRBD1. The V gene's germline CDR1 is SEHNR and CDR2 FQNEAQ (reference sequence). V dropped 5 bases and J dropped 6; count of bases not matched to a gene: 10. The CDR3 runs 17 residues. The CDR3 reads CASSRDRGRRSNSPLHF. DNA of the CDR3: TGTGCCAGCAGCCGTGACAGGGGGCGGCGAAGTAATTCACCCCTCCACTTT.

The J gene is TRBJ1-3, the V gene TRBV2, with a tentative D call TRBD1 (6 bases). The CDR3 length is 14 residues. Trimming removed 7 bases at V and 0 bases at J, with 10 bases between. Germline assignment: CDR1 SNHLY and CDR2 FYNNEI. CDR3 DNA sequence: TGTGCCAGCAAGACAGGCAACTCTGGAAACACCATATATTTT. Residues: CASKTGNSGNTIYF.

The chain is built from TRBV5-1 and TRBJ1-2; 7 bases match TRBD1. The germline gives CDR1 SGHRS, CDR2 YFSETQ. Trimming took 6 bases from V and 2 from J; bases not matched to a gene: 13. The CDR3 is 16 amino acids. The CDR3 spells CASTGTPDRTNYGYTF. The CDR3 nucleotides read TGCGCCAGCACAGGCACCCCGGACAGGACGAACTATGGCTACACCTTC.

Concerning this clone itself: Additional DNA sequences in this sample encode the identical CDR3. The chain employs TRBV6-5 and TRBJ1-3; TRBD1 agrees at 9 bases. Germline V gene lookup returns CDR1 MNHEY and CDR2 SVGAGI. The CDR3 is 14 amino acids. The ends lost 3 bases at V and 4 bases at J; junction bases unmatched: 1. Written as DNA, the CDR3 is TGTGCCAGCAGTTATGGACAGGGGGGAAACACCATATATTTT. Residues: CASSYGQGGNTIYF.

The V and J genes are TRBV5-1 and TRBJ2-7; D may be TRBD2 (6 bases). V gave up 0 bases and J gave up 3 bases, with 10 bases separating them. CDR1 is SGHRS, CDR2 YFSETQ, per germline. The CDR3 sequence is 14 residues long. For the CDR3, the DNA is TGCGCCAGCAGCTTGGATGCGGGAAACTACGAGCAGTACTTC. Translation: CASSLDAGNYEQYF.

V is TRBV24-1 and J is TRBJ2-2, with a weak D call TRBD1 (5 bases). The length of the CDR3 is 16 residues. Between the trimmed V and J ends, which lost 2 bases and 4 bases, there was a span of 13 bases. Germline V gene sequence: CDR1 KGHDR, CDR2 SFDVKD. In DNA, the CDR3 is TGTGCCACCAGTGATTCACAGGTGGGCTTCACCGGGGAGCTGTTTTTT. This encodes CATSDSQVGFTGELFF.

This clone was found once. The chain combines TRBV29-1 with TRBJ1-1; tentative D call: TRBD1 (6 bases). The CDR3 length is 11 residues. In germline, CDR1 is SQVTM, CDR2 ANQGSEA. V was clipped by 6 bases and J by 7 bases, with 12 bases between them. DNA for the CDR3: TGCAGCGTGCTGGGGGCAGTTGAAGCTTTCTTT. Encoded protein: CSVLGAVEAFF.

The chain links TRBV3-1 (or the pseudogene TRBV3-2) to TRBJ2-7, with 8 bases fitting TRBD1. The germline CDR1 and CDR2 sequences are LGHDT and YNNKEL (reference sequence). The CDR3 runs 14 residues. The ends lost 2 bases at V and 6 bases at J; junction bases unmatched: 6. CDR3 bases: TGTGCCAGCAGCCAACCAGGACAGGGTACCGAGCAGTACTTC. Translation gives CASSQPGQGTEQYF.

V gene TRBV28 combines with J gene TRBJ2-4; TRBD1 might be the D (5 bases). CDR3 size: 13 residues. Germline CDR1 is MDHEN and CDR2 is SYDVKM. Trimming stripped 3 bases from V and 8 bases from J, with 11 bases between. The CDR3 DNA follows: TGTGCCAGCAGTTTCCAGGGAAGAGACATTCAGTACTTC. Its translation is CASSFQGRDIQYF.

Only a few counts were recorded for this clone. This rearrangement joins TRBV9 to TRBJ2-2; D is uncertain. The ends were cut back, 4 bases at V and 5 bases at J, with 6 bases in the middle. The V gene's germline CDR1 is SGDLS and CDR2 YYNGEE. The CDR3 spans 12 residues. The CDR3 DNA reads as TGTGCCAGCAGCCTTCAGACCGGGGAGCTGTTTTTT. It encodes CASSLQTGELFF.

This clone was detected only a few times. CDR3 in amino acids: CASSQFLGQGASYNSPLHF. The DNA for the CDR3 is TGTGCCAGCAGCCAATTCCTCGGACAGGGGGCAAGTTATAATTCACCCCTCCACTTT. The chain joins TRBV16 to TRBJ1-6, with 11 positions matching TRBD1. The CDR3 has 19 residues. The V segment lost 1 base and the J segment 4 bases; nucleotides outside the gene matches: 9. CDR1 and CDR2 from the germline V gene are KGHSY and FQNENV. Complete variable domain (other parts from reference TRBV16 and TRBJ1-6): GEEVAQTPKHLVRGEGQKAKLYCAPIKGHSYVFWYQQVLKNEFKFLISFQNENVFDETGMPKERFSAKCLPNSPCSLEIQATKLEDSAVYFCASSQFLGQGASYNSPLHFGNGTRLTVT.

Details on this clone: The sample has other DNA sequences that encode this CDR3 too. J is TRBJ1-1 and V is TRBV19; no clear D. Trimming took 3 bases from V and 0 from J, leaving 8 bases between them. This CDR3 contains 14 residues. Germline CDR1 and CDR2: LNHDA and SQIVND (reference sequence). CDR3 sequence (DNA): TGTGCCAGTAGTATGGGCCGGATGAACACTGAAGCTTTCTTT. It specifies CASSMGRMNTEAFF.

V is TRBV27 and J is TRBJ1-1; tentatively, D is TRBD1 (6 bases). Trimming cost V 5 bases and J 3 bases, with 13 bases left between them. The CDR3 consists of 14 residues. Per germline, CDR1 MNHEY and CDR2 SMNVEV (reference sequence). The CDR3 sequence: CASSIERGYTEAFF. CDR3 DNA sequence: TGTGCCAGCAGTATAGAAAGGGGGTACACTGAAGCTTTCTTT.

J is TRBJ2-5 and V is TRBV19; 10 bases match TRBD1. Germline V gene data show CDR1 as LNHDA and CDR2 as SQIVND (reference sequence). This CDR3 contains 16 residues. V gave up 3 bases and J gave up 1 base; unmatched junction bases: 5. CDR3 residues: CASSIRDRGFQETQYF. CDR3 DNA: TGTGCCAGTAGTATCCGGGACAGGGGCTTCCAAGAGACCCAGTACTTC.

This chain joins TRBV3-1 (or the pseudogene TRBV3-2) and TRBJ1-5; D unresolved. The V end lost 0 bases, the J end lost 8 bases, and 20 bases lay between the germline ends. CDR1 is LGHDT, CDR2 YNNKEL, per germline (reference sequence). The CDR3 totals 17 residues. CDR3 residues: CASSQDYGECTGKPQHF. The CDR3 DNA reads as TGTGCCAGCAGCCAAGATTATGGGGAGTGCACTGGGAAGCCCCAGCATTTT.

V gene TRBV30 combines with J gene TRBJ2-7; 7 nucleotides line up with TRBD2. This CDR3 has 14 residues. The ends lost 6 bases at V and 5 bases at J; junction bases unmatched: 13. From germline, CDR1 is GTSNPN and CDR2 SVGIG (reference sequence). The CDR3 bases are TGTGCCTGCGCCTCTCGCGGGAGTAGGCACGAGCAGTACTTC. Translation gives CACASRGSRHEQYF.

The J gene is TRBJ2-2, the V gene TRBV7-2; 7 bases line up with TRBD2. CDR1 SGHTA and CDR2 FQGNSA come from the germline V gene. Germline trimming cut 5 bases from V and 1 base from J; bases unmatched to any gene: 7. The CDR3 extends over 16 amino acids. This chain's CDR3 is CASSPEAGVNTGELFF. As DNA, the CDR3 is TGTGCCAGCAGCCCAGAGGCGGGAGTGAACACCGGGGAGCTGTTTTTT.

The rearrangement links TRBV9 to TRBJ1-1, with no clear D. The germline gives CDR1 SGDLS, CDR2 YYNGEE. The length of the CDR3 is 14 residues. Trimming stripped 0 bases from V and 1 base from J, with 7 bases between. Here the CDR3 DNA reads TGTGCCAGCAGCGTAGCCCCAGGGAACACTGAAGCTTTCTTT. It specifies CASSVAPGNTEAFF. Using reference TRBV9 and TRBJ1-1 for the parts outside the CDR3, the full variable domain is DSGVTQTPKHLITATGQRVTLRCSPRSGDLSVYWYQQSLDQGLQFLIQYYNGEERAKGNILERFSAQQFPDLHSELNLSSLELGDSALYFCASSVAPGNTEAFFGQGTRLTVV.